Listed here are 20 T cell receptor beta chains from one sample, sequenced in a study of beta chain features in type 1 diabetes. Reverse transcription of all isolated RNA meant that expressed TCRB transcripts were sequenced. Assay used: immunoSEQ multiplex PCR; TCRdb lists only in-frame clones, some missing. The data hold tens of thousands of clones, with around 63% observed a single time. Input material: Tregs from blood. These receptors were collected from a woman between 18 and 29 years old in good health.

The chain employs TRBV5-6 and TRBJ2-5; 11 bases agree with TRBD1. After removal of 2 bases from V and 5 bases from J, the junction contained 5 bases not matched to a gene. In germline, CDR1 is SGHDT, CDR2 YYEEEE. The CDR3 extends over 15 amino acids. For the CDR3, the DNA is TGTGCCAGCAGCTTAATGAGGACAGGGGGCGAGACCCAGTACTTC. Translating gives CASSLMRTGGETQYF. The full variable domain, its missing parts supplied by reference TRBV5-6 and TRBJ2-5, is DAGVTQSPTHLIKTRGQQVTLRCSPKSGHDTVSWYQQALGQGPQFIFQYYEEEERQRGNFPDRFSGHQFPNYSSELNVNALLLGDSALYLCASSLMRTGGETQYFGPGTRLLVL.

The chain couples TRBV2 to TRBJ1-4; tentative D call: TRBD1 (6 bases). The ends were cut back, 0 bases at V and 3 bases at J, with 8 bases in the middle. This CDR3 is built from 15 residues. Germline V gene data show CDR1 as SNHLY and CDR2 as FYNNEI. The CDR3 DNA sequence: TGTGCCAGCAGTGAAGCGCGACAGGCTAATGAAAAACTGTTTTTT. Translation: CASSEARQANEKLFF.

The rearrangement uses TRBV7-2 and TRBJ1-5; tentatively, D is TRBD1 (6 bases). The CDR3 is 14 residues long. Germline CDR1 reads SGHTA; CDR2 reads FQGNSA. Between the trimmed V and J ends, which lost 6 bases and 7 bases, there was a span of 16 bases. CDR3 bases: TGTGCCAGCAGAGAGGTGGGGGCAGGCCAGCCCCAGCATTTT. Encoded protein: CASREVGAGQPQHF.

This chain joins TRBV6-1 and TRBJ2-1; 13 nucleotides align to TRBD2. The CDR3 totals 16 residues. Germline V gene data show CDR1 as MNHNS and CDR2 as SASEGT. Germline trimming cut 3 bases from V and 7 bases from J; bases unmatched to any gene: 6. Written as DNA, the CDR3 is TGTGCCAGCAGTGACTGGGGGACTAGCGGGAAAAATGAGCAGTTCTTC. Amino acids: CASSDWGTSGKNEQFF.

This clone has just a few counts. The chain combines TRBV5-1 with TRBJ2-2; 9 bases match TRBD1. Germline V CDR1 and CDR2: SGHRS, YFSETQ. V lost 4 bases to trimming and J lost 1 base; unmatched junction nucleotides: 2. CDR3 length: 15 amino acids. The CDR3 region has the DNA TGCGCCAGCAGCCTGACAGGGGGGAACACCGGGGAGCTGTTTTTT. This sequence encodes CASSLTGGNTGELFF.

This chain joins TRBV19 and TRBJ1-2; TRBD1 matches at 9 bases. The CDR3 has 14 residues. Germline V lookup: CDR1 LNHDA, CDR2 SQIVND (reference sequence). V shed 4 bases, J shed 4 bases, and the junction held 4 bases outside the gene matches. CDR3 loop: CASSTPGQGYGYTF. The DNA of the CDR3 is TGTGCCAGTAGTACCCCGGGACAGGGCTATGGCTACACCTTC. Drawing the rest from reference TRBV19 and TRBJ1-2, the complete variable domain is DGGITQSPKYLFRKEGQNVTLSCEQNLNHDAMYWYRQDPGQGLRLIYYSQIVNDFQKGDIAEGYSVSREKKESFPLTVTSAQKNPTAFYLCASSTPGQGYGYTFGSGTRLTVV.

A few counts support this clone. This chain links TRBV7-9 with TRBJ1-2, with D possibly matching TRBD1 (5 bases). With 7 bases removed from V and 8 bases from J, the gap between germline ends came to 17 bases. Per the germline V gene, CDR1 is SEHNR and CDR2 is FQNEAQ (reference sequence). The CDR3 is 13 residues long. DNA for the CDR3: TGTGCCAGCACCGGGAGGGGCGTGAAAGGCTACACCTTC. It is translated as CASTGRGVKGYTF.

The rearrangement links TRBV5-4 to TRBJ2-1, with 13 positions matching TRBD2. With 5 bases clipped from V and 5 bases from J, the junction kept 4 bases outside the gene matches. This CDR3 contains 15 residues. The germline CDR1 and CDR2 sequences are SGHNT and YYREEE (reference sequence). The CDR3 DNA sequence: TGTGCCAGCAGGACACTAGCGGGAGGGGACAATGAGCAGTTCTTC. Translating gives CASRTLAGGDNEQFF.

The chain couples TRBV9 to TRBJ2-7; TRBD1 might be the D (6 bases). There are 16 residues in the CDR3. Germline values: CDR1 SGDLS, CDR2 YYNGEE. V gave up 0 bases and J gave up 2 bases, with 15 bases separating them. The CDR3 DNA reads as TGTGCCAGCAGCGTAGACCCCCTTAGGGGGACCTACGAGCAGTACTTC. Protein sequence: CASSVDPLRGTYEQYF. Supplemented by reference TRBV9 and TRBJ2-7, the full variable domain reads DSGVTQTPKHLITATGQRVTLRCSPRSGDLSVYWYQQSLDQGLQFLIQYYNGEERAKGNILERFSAQQFPDLHSELNLSSLELGDSALYFCASSVDPLRGTYEQYFGPGTRLTVT.

This clone appeared once. The chain carries TRBV5-1 and TRBJ2-7; TRBD1 matches at 10 bases. Looked up from germline, CDR1 is SGHRS and CDR2 is YFSETQ. V was pared by 3 bases and J by 4 bases, with 7 bases of the junction left unmatched. The CDR3 contains 15 residues. The CDR3 region has the DNA TGCGCCAGCAGCTCCCGGACAGGGGGGATATACGAGCAGTACTTC. Translation: CASSSRTGGIYEQYF.

The rearrangement uses TRBV7-6 and TRBJ2-7, with 7 positions matching TRBD2. V gave up 5 bases and J gave up 3 bases; unmatched junction bases: 7. This CDR3 spans 14 amino acids. Germline V gives CDR1 SGHVS, CDR2 FNYEAQ. CDR3 nucleotides: TGTGCCAGCAGCCAGCGGGCTAGCGGCTACGAGCAGTACTTC. Translated: CASSQRASGYEQYF.

This rearrangement joins TRBV20-1 to TRBJ1-1, with no clear D. This CDR3 has 11 residues. From germline, CDR1 is DFQATT and CDR2 SNEGSKA (reference sequence). V was cut by 3 bases and J by 9 bases, with 11 bases left in between. This CDR3 reads CSARDYEQAFF. DNA of the CDR3: TGCAGTGCTAGGGACTATGAGCAAGCTTTCTTT.

The chain employs TRBV30 and TRBJ2-3; a possible D gene is TRBD2 (5 bases). The CDR3 extends over 13 amino acids. Germline CDR1 and CDR2: GTSNPN and SVGIG (reference sequence). The V end was cut by 2 bases, the J end by 6 bases, with 12 bases between. DNA for the CDR3: TGTGCCTGGAGTCGGGCAAGAGGGGATACGCAGTATTTT. Amino acids: CAWSRARGDTQYF. Supplemented by reference TRBV30 and TRBJ2-3, the full variable domain reads SQTIHQWPATLVQPVGSPLSLECTVEGTSNPNLYWYRQAAGRGLQLLFYSVGIGQISSEVPQNLSASRPQDRQFILSSKKLLLSDSGFYLCAWSRARGDTQYFGPGTRLTVL.

V gene TRBV5-1 combines with J gene TRBJ1-1; TRBD1 might be the D (6 bases). The CDR3 has 13 residues. The ends were cut back, 0 bases at V and 5 bases at J, with 8 bases in the middle. Germline V lookup: CDR1 SGHRS, CDR2 YFSETQ. For the CDR3, the DNA is TGCGCCAGCAGCTTGGGGACAGAAACTGAAGCTTTCTTT. It is translated as CASSLGTETEAFF.

V and J are TRBV30 and TRBJ2-1, with TRBD1 matching over 8 bases. This CDR3 region has 14 residues. V shed 0 bases and J 14 bases; nucleotides not matched to a gene: 12. Germline-derived CDR1 and CDR2 are GTSNPN and SVGIG (reference sequence). CDR3 in DNA: TGTGCCTGGAGTGTACCTTTGCGGGACAGGAGAGAGTTCTTC. Residues: CAWSVPLRDRREFF.

This clone occurred a few times. The chain joins TRBV6-5 to TRBJ1-1; D is perhaps TRBD1 (5 bases). Germline V gene sequence: CDR1 MNHEY, CDR2 SVGAGI. The V end was cut by 8 bases, the J end by 1 base, with 11 bases between. The CDR3 has 13 residues. CDR3 in amino acids: CASLRGANTEAFF. DNA for the CDR3: TGTGCCAGCCTTCGCGGGGCGAACACTGAAGCTTTCTTT.

This chain joins TRBV18 and TRBJ1-1; maybe TRBD1 (6 bases). The CDR3 is 16 amino acids. Germline CDR1 KGHSH, CDR2 LQKENI. V lost 3 bases, J lost 4 bases, and 18 bases lay in between. The CDR3 here is CASSPTPGGRGTEAFF. CDR3 DNA: TGTGCCAGCTCACCTACCCCGGGGGGCAGGGGCACTGAAGCTTTCTTT.

The chain has TRBV7-3 and TRBJ2-3; D not certain. CDR3 length: 15 amino acids. Germline CDR1 reads SGHTA; CDR2 reads FQGTGA. The V end was cut by 5 bases, the J end by 0 bases, with 12 bases between. CDR3 coding DNA: TGTGCCAGCAGCCTTACGTCTACCAGCACAGATACGCAGTATTTT. This codes for CASSLTSTSTDTQYF.

This clone was detected only a few times. The chain is built from TRBV7-9 and TRBJ1-2, with D possibly TRBD1 on 6 matching bases. The CDR3 contains 11 residues. Germline V gene lookup returns CDR1 SEHNR and CDR2 FQNEAQ (reference sequence). V was pared by 6 bases and J by 6 bases, with 8 bases between. The CDR3 spells CASRQGNGYTF. In DNA form, the CDR3 reads TGTGCCAGCAGACAGGGAAATGGCTACACCTTC.

The chain uses TRBV7-9 and TRBJ2-2; D call uncertain. This CDR3 has 12 amino acids. Germline CDR1 and CDR2: SEHNR and FQNEAQ (reference sequence). V lost 3 bases and J 6 bases, leaving 5 bases between the germline ends. The CDR3 loop reads CASSFLAGELFF. As DNA, the CDR3 is TGTGCCAGCAGCTTTCTAGCCGGGGAGCTGTTTTTT.